Presented here are 26 T cell receptor beta chains from one specimen sequenced in a study of OX40 agonist ivuxolimab in advanced cancers. Clones were sequenced by immunoSEQ multiplex PCR, and TCRdb holds only the in-frame ones, with some missing. Here the sample spans about 96,000 clones, around 90% being singletons. The sequencing used CD4+ or CD8+ T cells sorted from blood, collected in a trial of the OX40 agonist ivuxolimab. These receptors were obtained from an adult with an advanced solid tumor such as melanoma, head and neck, liver or kidney cancer.

This chain uses TRBV6-4 with TRBJ2-1, with D possibly being TRBD1 (5 bases). Germline V gene data show CDR1 as MRHNA and CDR2 as SNTAGT. V was pared by 3 bases and J by 0 bases, with 15 bases between. This CDR3 is built from 17 residues. Written as DNA, the CDR3 is TGTGCCAGCAGTGAGACAGCAGTCCATAGCTCCTACAATGAGCAGTTCTTC. Translated: CASSETAVHSSYNEQFF.

This chain connects TRBV7-3 to TRBJ2-1; possibly TRBD1 for D (6 bases). V shed 4 bases and J shed 3 bases, with 10 bases lying between them. Per the germline V gene, CDR1 is SGHTA and CDR2 is FQGTGA. CDR3 length equals 14 residues. This CDR3 reads CASSSQGNYNEQFF. The CDR3 DNA follows: TGTGCCAGCAGCTCACAGGGTAACTACAATGAGCAGTTCTTC.

The chain carries TRBV5-1 and TRBJ2-7; 7 nucleotides agree with TRBD1. V lost 0 bases and J lost 0; bases outside the gene matches: 6. The CDR3 loop spans 16 amino acids. Germline lookup yields CDR1 SGHRS and CDR2 YFSETQ. CDR3 residues: CASSLAGTATSYEQYF. As DNA, the CDR3 is TGCGCCAGCAGCTTGGCGGGGACAGCGACCTCCTACGAGCAGTACTTC.

The chain links TRBV4-1 to TRBJ1-2; 7 bases align to TRBD1. The trim removed 4 bases at V and 3 bases at J, leaving 14 bases unmatched. This CDR3 comprises 17 residues. Germline lookup yields CDR1 MGHRA and CDR2 YSYEKL. The CDR3 sequence is CASSPQGQRRRDYGYTF. The CDR3 DNA sequence: TGCGCCAGCAGCCCGCAGGGACAGCGAAGAAGGGACTATGGCTACACCTTC.

J is TRBJ2-5 and V is TRBV7-3, with TRBD1 matching over 7 bases. The CDR3 has 14 amino acids. V dropped 5 bases and J dropped 3; count of bases not matched to a gene: 6. The germline V gene encodes CDR1 SGHTA and CDR2 FQGTGA. The CDR3 nucleotides read TGTGCCAGCAGCCGGGACAGAGATGAAGAGACCCAGTACTTC. Translation: CASSRDRDEETQYF.

The chain employs TRBV11-2 and TRBJ2-7; tentative D call: TRBD2 (6 bases). Germline V gives CDR1 SGHAT, CDR2 FQNNGV. V dropped 5 bases and J dropped 0 bases, with 17 bases sitting between them. This CDR3 has 16 residues. In nucleotides, the CDR3 is TGTGCCAGCAGCACCGAGGGACTCCAACCCTCCTACGAGCAGTACTTC. It specifies CASSTEGLQPSYEQYF.

J is TRBJ2-3 and V is TRBV7-2; 7 nucleotides align to TRBD1. The CDR3 is made up of 15 amino acids. After removal of 2 bases from V and 10 bases from J, the junction contained 12 bases not matched to a gene. The germline V gene has CDR1 SGHTA and CDR2 FQGNSA. In DNA, the CDR3 is TGTGCCAGCAGCTTAAGACAGGGTACCGCCGGGGCGCAGTATTTT. Translation gives CASSLRQGTAGAQYF.

The chain is built from TRBV29-1 and TRBJ2-1; 10 nucleotides match TRBD1. The CDR3 length is 15 residues. V lost 4 bases, J lost 3 bases, and 6 bases stayed unmatched. CDR1 and CDR2 (germline): SQVTM, ANQGSEA. The CDR3 coding sequence is TGCAGCGTTGTGCTTCGGGACAGGGGCTACAATGAGCAGTTCTTC. Protein: CSVVLRDRGYNEQFF.

This clone came up once. An end of the junction does not agree with germline; a read error may underlie this. Other nucleotide sequences from this sample produce the same CDR3. This chain uses TRBV6-1 with TRBJ1-1, with TRBD1 matching 10 bases. The CDR3 length is 13 residues. CDR1 and CDR2 from the germline V gene are MNHNS and SASEGT. The CDR3 bases are TGTGCCAGCAGTGCAGGGACAGGGGCTGAAGCCTTCTTT. Translated, it gives CASSAGTGAEAFF.

CDR3 sequence: CAISESLTASNQPQHF. The CDR3 bases are TGTGCCATCAGTGAGTCGCTTACAGCTAGCAATCAGCCCCAGCATTTT. This chain joins TRBV10-3 and TRBJ1-5; D gene uncertain. This CDR3 is 16 amino acids long. V was cut by 0 bases and J by 0 bases, with 9 bases left in between. CDR1 ENHRY and CDR2 SYGVKD come from the germline V gene.

The chain joins TRBV9 to TRBJ2-2, with TRBD1 matching over 9 bases. CDR1 is SGDLS and CDR2 is YYNGEE in the germline V gene. J gave up 4 bases and V 0 bases, and 7 bases lay outside the gene matches. The CDR3 contains 17 residues. The CDR3 DNA is TGTGCCAGCAGCGTAGATGTGGGGACAGGGTCCACCGGGGAGCTGTTTTTT. It codes for CASSVDVGTGSTGELFF.

Only a few counts were recorded for this clone. The chain combines TRBV29-1 with TRBJ2-6; D is tentatively TRBD1 or TRBD2 (6 bases each). The CDR3 contains 16 residues. V was trimmed by 7 bases and J by 0 bases, leaving 16 bases between them. Per germline, CDR1 SQVTM and CDR2 ANQGSEA. CDR3 residues: CSALGGRSSGANVLTF. In DNA, the CDR3 is TGCAGCGCCTTAGGGGGGAGGAGCTCTGGGGCCAACGTCCTGACTTTC. The full variable domain, its missing parts supplied by reference TRBV29-1 and TRBJ2-6, is SAVISQKPSRDICQRGTSLTIQCQVDSQVTMMFWYRQQPGQSLTLIATANQGSEATYESGFVIDKFPISRPNLTFSTLTVSNMSPEDSSIYLCSALGGRSSGANVLTFGAGSRLTVL.

The chain joins TRBV27 to TRBJ2-7, with 12 nucleotides matching TRBD2. The trim removed 4 bases at V and 4 bases at J, leaving 8 bases unmatched. This CDR3 region has 16 residues. Germline CDR1 is MNHEY and CDR2 is SMNVEV (reference sequence). This CDR3 reads CASSSFTSGRWYEQYF. The DNA of the CDR3 is TGTGCCAGCAGTTCCTTCACTAGCGGGAGGTGGTACGAGCAGTACTTC.

This clone came up once. The rearrangement uses TRBV7-2 and TRBJ2-3, with TRBD2 matching 9 bases. Per germline, CDR1 SGHTA and CDR2 FQGNSA. The V and J ends lost 7 bases and 7 bases, in that order; junction bases with no gene match: 12. The CDR3 spans 15 residues. CDR3 in DNA: TGTGCCAGCACCCAAGGTAGCGGGAGTACGAATACGCAGTATTTT. It specifies CASTQGSGSTNTQYF.

The chain employs TRBV7-3 and TRBJ2-2; TRBD2 might be the D (6 bases). Trimming took 5 bases from V and 3 from J, leaving 16 bases between them. The germline CDR1 and CDR2 sequences are SGHTA and FQGTGA. The CDR3 is 16 amino acids. CDR3 nucleotides: TGTGCCAGCAGCCCGCGGGCTAGCGCAGACACCGGGGAGCTGTTTTTT. Translation: CASSPRASADTGELFF.

This clone occurred once. The chain carries TRBV6-4 and TRBJ2-1; D ambiguous. Germline CDR1 is MRHNA and CDR2 is SNTAGT. The CDR3 consists of 13 residues. Trimming took 6 bases from V and 5 from J, leaving 11 bases between them. The CDR3 sequence: CASSRQLDNEQFF. Written as DNA, the CDR3 is TGTGCCAGCAGCCGTCAGTTAGACAATGAGCAGTTCTTC.

The chain joins TRBV5-1 to TRBJ2-3, with TRBD2 matching over 10 bases. This CDR3 is built from 15 residues. V trimming: 6 bases; J trimming: 6 bases; junction bases outside the gene matches: 10. CDR1 is SGHRS and CDR2 is YFSETQ in the germline V gene. The CDR3 nucleotides read TGCGCCAGCACCCCACTAGCGGGAAGATCGGATACGCAGTATTTT. The encoded protein is CASTPLAGRSDTQYF. The full variable domain, its missing parts supplied by reference TRBV5-1 and TRBJ2-3, is KAGVTQTPRYLIKTRGQQVTLSCSPISGHRSVSWYQQTPGQGLQFLFEYFSETQRNKGNFPGRFSGRQFSNSRSEMNVSTLELGDSALYLCASTPLAGRSDTQYFGPGTRLTVL.

This clone was seen only once. For the CDR3, the DNA is TGTGCCAGCAGCTCTTATCAAGAGACCCAGTACTTC. Its translation: CASSSYQETQYF. The rearrangement links TRBV7-9 to TRBJ2-5; no firm D call. This CDR3 contains 12 residues. V lost 4 bases to trimming and J lost 2 bases, with 5 bases between them. Germline values: CDR1 SEHNR, CDR2 FQNEAQ (reference sequence).

The rearrangement uses TRBV19 and TRBJ2-5, with D perhaps assigned TRBD1 or TRBD2 (7 bases each). This CDR3 has 15 residues. CDR1 is LNHDA, CDR2 SQIVND, per germline (reference sequence). Trimming removed 7 bases at V and 5 bases at J, with 20 bases between. CDR3 loop: CASTGRTGGLETQYF. Here the CDR3 DNA reads TGTGCCAGTACCGGGAGGACAGGAGGGTTGGAGACCCAGTACTTC.

The chain has TRBV2 and TRBJ2-7; 10 bases agree with TRBD2. CDR1 SNHLY and CDR2 FYNNEI come from the germline V gene. CDR3 length equals 15 residues. J was trimmed by 5 bases and V by 6 bases; bases with no gene match: 10. The CDR3 bases are TGTGCCAGCAGGGAACTAGCGGGGCCCTGGGACGAGCAGTACTTC. Protein sequence: CASRELAGPWDEQYF.

The chain employs TRBV5-4 and TRBJ1-3; no firm D call. The CDR3 extends over 16 amino acids. Germline loops: CDR1 SGHNT, CDR2 YYREEE (reference sequence). V dropped 0 bases and J dropped 0 bases, with 10 bases sitting between them. The CDR3 loop reads CASSLDYRSSGNTIYF. As DNA, the CDR3 is TGTGCCAGCAGCTTGGACTACAGAAGCTCTGGAAACACCATATATTTT.

V and J are TRBV4-3 and TRBJ2-1; TRBD2 is a possible D gene (6 bases). Trimming removed 0 bases from V and 6 bases from J, with 18 bases in between. Germline V gene data show CDR1 as LGHNA and CDR2 as YSLEER. The CDR3 is made up of 17 amino acids. For the CDR3, the DNA is TGCGCCAGCAGCCAAGATAGGGAGACTAGTGGCTCCAATGAGCAGTTCTTC. Amino acids: CASSQDRETSGSNEQFF.

The chain carries TRBV6-4 and TRBJ2-6; 9 positions match TRBD1. CDR3 length: 20 amino acids. Germline-derived CDR1 and CDR2 are MRHNA and SNTAGT. Germline trimming cut 3 bases from V and 1 base from J; bases unmatched to any gene: 13. The DNA for the CDR3 is TGTGCCAGCAGTGAAAGGTCAGGAGGACAGGGGAAATCTGGGGCCAACGTCCTGACTTTC. Amino acid sequence: CASSERSGGQGKSGANVLTF.

The V call is TRBV14, the J call TRBJ2-3; D ambiguous. The CDR3 is 14 residues long. Germline CDR1 SGHDN, CDR2 FVKESK. The V and J ends lost 0 bases and 7 bases respectively, with 11 bases between them. In nucleotides, the CDR3 is TGTGCCAGCAGCCAAGATTGGGCCTTTAATACGCAGTATTTT. Encoded protein: CASSQDWAFNTQYF.

The V gene is TRBV9, the J gene TRBJ2-1; the match to TRBD2 covers 11 bases. The CDR3 is made up of 16 amino acids. J was trimmed by 4 bases and V by 4 bases; bases with no gene match: 7. CDR1 is SGDLS, CDR2 YYNGEE, per germline. CDR3 protein: CASSRQGLAEYNEQFF. The CDR3 nucleotides are TGTGCCAGCAGCCGCCAGGGACTAGCGGAATACAATGAGCAGTTCTTC.

The chain employs TRBV5-1 and TRBJ2-7; D perhaps matches TRBD2 (6 bases). Germline CDR1 reads SGHRS; CDR2 reads YFSETQ. The CDR3 sequence is 17 residues long. Trimming left V 4 bases short and J 3 bases short, with 23 bases between. The CDR3 loop reads CASSLGFWDGSSYEQYF. The CDR3 DNA reads as TGCGCCAGCAGCCTTGGCTTTTGGGACGGGAGTAGCTACGAGCAGTACTTC.